Presented here are 25 T cell receptor beta chains from one specimen sequenced in a study of T cell responses to AZD1222 COVID-19 vaccine. This table comes from immunoSEQ multiplex PCR, and its TCRdb copy is limited to in-frame clones, with some not included. The table records over 100,000 clones, roughly 84% of them present only once. The specimen comprised peripheral blood, sampled on day 0 of AZD1222 vaccination. The receptors shown here come from an adult in good health.

The genes are TRBV6-4 and TRBJ1-3, with D tentatively TRBD1 (6 bases). The CDR3 runs 15 residues. Germline V gives CDR1 MRHNA, CDR2 SNTAGT. With 3 bases removed from V and 4 bases from J, the gap between germline ends came to 13 bases. As DNA, the CDR3 is TGTGCCAGCAGTGATTTGGGGGCCCTAGGAAACACCATATATTTT. Translation: CASSDLGALGNTIYF.

The V call is TRBV5-4, the J call TRBJ1-2, with TRBD1 matching over 7 bases. Germline CDR1 is SGHNT and CDR2 is YYREEE (reference sequence). CDR3 length equals 14 residues. The junction had 7 bases not matched to a gene; V was cut back by 0 bases and J by 8 bases. CDR3 sequence (DNA): TGTGCCAGCAGCTTGGACGACAGGGTAAGGGGCTACACCTTC. The encoded protein is CASSLDDRVRGYTF.

V is TRBV28 and J is TRBJ2-2; no definite D call. Trimming shortened V by 4 bases and J by 1 base, and 4 bases separated the two germline ends. The germline V gene encodes CDR1 MDHEN and CDR2 SYDVKM. The CDR3 extends over 13 amino acids. For the CDR3, the DNA is TGTGCCAGCAGTTACTTGAACACCGGGGAGCTGTTTTTT. It translates to CASSYLNTGELFF.

The chain employs TRBV6-1 and TRBJ1-2, with no clear D. Trimming cost V 2 bases and J 5 bases, with 15 bases left between them. The germline V gene has CDR1 MNHNS and CDR2 SASEGT. This CDR3 contains 15 residues. The CDR3 loop is CASSERPTASYGYTF. The CDR3 DNA is TGTGCCAGCAGTGAAAGACCGACCGCTTCATATGGCTACACCTTC.

The rearrangement uses TRBV7-2 and TRBJ2-1, with 9 nucleotides matching TRBD2. CDR1 SGHTA and CDR2 FQGNSA come from the germline V gene. The CDR3 is 15 amino acids. With 1 base clipped from V and 9 bases from J, the junction kept 7 bases outside the gene matches. The CDR3 sequence is CASSLVGGRAGEQFF. The CDR3 DNA follows: TGTGCCAGCAGCTTAGTGGGCGGGAGGGCCGGTGAGCAGTTCTTC. Drawing the rest from reference TRBV7-2 and TRBJ2-1, the complete variable domain is GAGVSQSPSNKVTEKGKDVELRCDPISGHTALYWYRQSLGQGLEFLIYFQGNSAPDKSGLPSDRFSAERTGGSVSTLTIQRTQQEDSAVYLCASSLVGGRAGEQFFGPGTRLTVL.

V gene TRBV12-3 or TRBV12-4 combines with J gene TRBJ1-2; TRBD1 might be the D (5 bases). The CDR3 is made up of 12 amino acids. The V end was cut by 5 bases, the J end by 2 bases, with 6 bases between. Here the CDR3 reads CASSGGNYGYTF. CDR3 nucleotide sequence: TGTGCCAGCAGTGGGGGGAACTATGGCTACACCTTC.

The chain carries TRBV28 and TRBJ1-1, with no clear D. The CDR3 covers 15 residues. V dropped 4 bases and J dropped 4 bases, with 16 bases sitting between them. Germline V gene lookup returns CDR1 MDHEN and CDR2 SYDVKM. This CDR3 is CASSSPDRHTTEAFF. The CDR3 region has the DNA TGTGCCAGCAGTTCCCCCGATCGACACACCACTGAAGCTTTCTTT.

The rearrangement links TRBV6-2 or TRBV6-3 to TRBJ1-5, with D perhaps TRBD1 (5 bases). The germline gives CDR1 MNHEY, CDR2 SVGEGT. V dropped 2 bases and J dropped 7 bases, with 18 bases sitting between them. This CDR3 has 16 amino acids. CDR3 loop: CASSYPMTDPNQPQHF. Here the CDR3 DNA reads TGTGCCAGCAGTTACCCGATGACAGACCCAAACCAGCCCCAGCATTTT.

This sequence joins TRBV7-2 and TRBJ1-1, with D possibly TRBD1 on 6 matching bases. Trimming shortened V by 2 bases and J by 2 bases, and 9 bases separated the two germline ends. Germline V gene lookup returns CDR1 SGHTA and CDR2 FQGNSA. This CDR3 is 14 amino acids long. CDR3 region: CASSLMGGNTEAFF. In nucleotides, the CDR3 is TGTGCCAGCAGCTTAATGGGGGGCAACACTGAAGCTTTCTTT.

V is TRBV5-1 and J is TRBJ1-1; D call uncertain. CDR1 SGHRS and CDR2 YFSETQ come from the germline V gene. Trimming left V 0 bases short and J 3 bases short, with 12 bases between. The CDR3 contains 15 residues. The CDR3 reads CASSLVATSDTEAFF. CDR3 in DNA: TGCGCCAGCAGCTTGGTTGCGACCAGTGACACTGAAGCTTTCTTT.

The chain carries TRBV4-1 and TRBJ1-6; D is undetermined. V lost 0 bases to trimming and J lost 9 bases, with 15 bases between them. CDR1 and CDR2 (germline): MGHRA, YSYEKL. This CDR3 contains 16 residues. The CDR3 DNA is TGCGCCAGCAGCCAAGAGCGAGACAATGGAGCTTCACCCCTCCACTTT. Its translation is CASSQERDNGASPLHF.

This chain joins TRBV7-6 and TRBJ1-4; 9 bases fit TRBD1. The trim removed 6 bases at V and 4 bases at J, leaving 12 bases unmatched. This CDR3 spans 17 amino acids. Germline V gives CDR1 SGHVS, CDR2 FNYEAQ. The CDR3 protein is CASSLDRGDYGNEKLFF. The CDR3 bases are TGTGCCAGCAGTCTTGACAGGGGGGATTACGGTAATGAAAAACTGTTTTTT.

The chain couples TRBV9 to TRBJ2-2; D ambiguous. The V end was cut by 2 bases, the J end by 4 bases, with 9 bases between. CDR3 length: 14 residues. The germline gives CDR1 SGDLS, CDR2 YYNGEE. The CDR3 DNA reads as TGTGCCAGCAGCGTTTTGGGTGCCACCGGGGAGCTGTTTTTT. Its protein is CASSVLGATGELFF.

V is TRBV4-2 and J is TRBJ1-1; D remains ambiguous. The CDR3 is 17 residues long. Germline loops: CDR1 LGHNA, CDR2 YNFKEQ. Trimming removed 0 bases at V and 1 base at J, with 15 bases between. The CDR3 reads CASSQDEGGWANTEAFF. In DNA, the CDR3 is TGTGCCAGCAGCCAAGATGAAGGAGGGTGGGCGAACACTGAAGCTTTCTTT.

This clone was observed a handful of times. The chain joins TRBV18 to TRBJ2-2, with 7 bases identical to TRBD1. Germline V gene sequence: CDR1 KGHSH, CDR2 LQKENI. This CDR3 is 16 amino acids long. Trimming took 3 bases from V and 2 from J; bases not matched to a gene: 6. CDR3 in DNA: TGTGCCAGCTCACCTTTCGACAGGGCAAACACCGGGGAGCTGTTTTTT. It translates to CASSPFDRANTGELFF.

The gene calls are TRBV3-1 (or the pseudogene TRBV3-2) and TRBJ1-2; D remains unclear. The CDR3 sequence is 12 residues long. Per the germline V gene, CDR1 is LGHDT and CDR2 is YNNKEL (reference sequence). Trimming stripped 5 bases from V and 3 bases from J, with 7 bases between. CDR3 loop: CASSGLDYGYTF. The CDR3 DNA follows: TGTGCCAGCAGCGGGTTGGACTATGGCTACACCTTC.

The chain is built from TRBV18 and TRBJ1-3, with D possibly TRBD1 on 6 matching bases. The CDR3 is 14 amino acids. V was clipped by 4 bases and J by 2 bases, with 9 bases between them. Germline V lookup: CDR1 KGHSH, CDR2 LQKENI. CDR3: CASSLQGTGNTIYF. In DNA form, the CDR3 reads TGTGCCAGCTCACTCCAGGGGACTGGAAACACCATATATTTT.

The V gene is TRBV25-1, the J gene TRBJ1-1; unclear D gene. Trimming left V 3 bases short and J 5 bases short, with 16 bases between. Germline V gives CDR1 MGHDK, CDR2 SYGVNS. The CDR3 contains 15 residues. Here the CDR3 reads CASSDADKGWTEAFF. In DNA, the CDR3 is TGTGCCAGCAGTGACGCAGATAAAGGGTGGACTGAAGCTTTCTTT.

The chain joins TRBV6-2 or TRBV6-3 to TRBJ2-2; the D is unclear. V was clipped by 0 bases and J by 1 base, with 6 bases between them. Germline V lookup: CDR1 MNHEY, CDR2 SVGEGT. There are 15 residues in the CDR3. CDR3 DNA: TGTGCCAGCAGTTACTCAGCAGGGAACACCGGGGAGCTGTTTTTT. It translates to CASSYSAGNTGELFF.

The V and J genes are TRBV7-3 and TRBJ2-1, with 7 nucleotides matching TRBD2. CDR1 is SGHTA and CDR2 is FQGTGA in the germline V gene. The V and J ends lost 2 bases and 7 bases, in that order; junction bases with no gene match: 5. CDR3 length equals 14 residues. This chain's CDR3 is CASSLAGARNEQFF. CDR3 coding DNA: TGTGCCAGCAGCTTAGCGGGAGCGAGAAATGAGCAGTTCTTC.

This clone was recorded a few times. The chain carries TRBV5-1 and TRBJ2-2, with D uncertain. The CDR3 spans 17 residues. Trimming took off 4 bases at V and 6 bases at J, with 22 bases between the two ends. Germline values: CDR1 SGHRS, CDR2 YFSETQ. CDR3 region: CASSGSGGSHLPGELFF. CDR3 nucleotides: TGCGCCAGCAGCGGCTCTGGTGGGTCGCATTTACCCGGGGAGCTGTTTTTT.

The J gene is TRBJ2-3, the V gene TRBV6-5; D remains ambiguous. Trimming took off 5 bases at V and 2 bases at J, with 8 bases between the two ends. CDR1 is MNHEY, CDR2 SVGAGI, per germline. This CDR3 has 13 residues. CDR3: CASSRFTTDTQYF. The CDR3 DNA sequence: TGTGCCAGCAGTCGGTTCACCACAGATACGCAGTATTTT.

CDR3 bases: TGTGCCAGCAGGGGCTCCCCCAACTACGAGCAGTACTTC. It codes for CASRGSPNYEQYF. The V gene is TRBV28, the J gene TRBJ2-7, with D unclear. This CDR3 has 13 residues. Germline V lookup: CDR1 MDHEN, CDR2 SYDVKM. Trimming stripped 6 bases from V and 3 bases from J, with 12 bases between.

The chain carries TRBV7-9 and TRBJ2-1; tentatively, D is TRBD1 (6 bases). Trimming removed 5 bases at V and 2 bases at J, with 16 bases between. Germline assignment: CDR1 SEHNR and CDR2 FQNEAQ (reference sequence). There are 16 residues in the CDR3. CDR3 coding DNA: TGTGCCAGCAGCGCCCTCCGGGACACTACCTACAATGAGCAGTTCTTC. Encoded protein: CASSALRDTTYNEQFF.

The CDR3 nucleotides read TGCGCCAGCAGCTTGGCGGAGGGGGGCATATATACGCAGTATTTT. Protein sequence: CASSLAEGGIYTQYF. The chain uses TRBV5-1 and TRBJ2-3, with D perhaps being TRBD1 or TRBD2 (6 bases each). The CDR3 runs 15 residues. Germline V lookup: CDR1 SGHRS, CDR2 YFSETQ. Deletions cut 0 bases from V and 7 bases from J, with 15 bases between.